A selection of T cell receptor beta chains follows, all from one sample in a study of cytomegalovirus exposure and HLA in healthy donors. Repertoires were generated with immunoSEQ multiplex PCR, while TCRdb's copy carries only in-frame clones and drops some. The data contain 66,000 or so clones, approximately 97% of them seen just once; the ten biggest clones take up roughly 1.6%. Sequencing was done on a sample of PBMCs. Source of these receptors: a woman between 18 and 30 years old in good health and CMV-seropositive. CDR3s include the opening cysteine and the closing phenylalanine or tryptophan. D genes are given only for firm matches. Clone size is shown for a subset of rows, as once, few, many or a class of expanded clone.

d_gene: TRBD2; j_gene: TRBJ2-3; abundance: -; v_gene: TRBV9; CDR3nt: TGTGCCAGCAGCGTAGTTATGTCGGGAGGGACAGATACGCAGTATTTT; CDR3aa: CASSVVMSGGTDTQYF
d_gene: TRBD2; j_gene: TRBJ2-7; abundance: -; v_gene: TRBV4-2; CDR3nt: TGTGCCAGCAGCGCCTCCGGGACTAGCGTGAAGCAGTACTTC; CDR3aa: CASSASGTSVKQYF
d_gene: TRBD2; j_gene: TRBJ2-7; abundance: -; v_gene: TRBV27; CDR3nt: TGTGCCAGCACTGGCGGGGGATTCTACGAGCAGTACTTC; CDR3aa: CASTGGGFYEQYF
d_gene: TRBD1; j_gene: TRBJ2-2; abundance: -; v_gene: TRBV14; CDR3nt: TGTGCCAGCAGGGTGACAGGGGGCTACACCGGGGAGCTGTTTTTT; CDR3aa: CASRVTGGYTGELFF
d_gene: TRBD2; j_gene: TRBJ2-2; abundance: -; v_gene: TRBV4-1; CDR3nt: TGCGCCAGCAGGGGGGGGCCCTCGACTAGCGGGACCACCGGGGAGCTGTTTTTT; CDR3aa: CASRGGPSTSGTTGELFF
d_gene: TRBD2; j_gene: TRBJ2-5; abundance: -; v_gene: TRBV11-2; CDR3nt: TGTGCCAGCAGCGCGGGACTAGCGGGAGGGGAGACCCAGTACTTC; CDR3aa: CASSAGLAGGETQYF
d_gene: TRBD2; j_gene: TRBJ2-7; abundance: once; v_gene: TRBV6-5; CDR3nt: TGTGCCAGCAGTTACGTGGCGGGAGGCTACGAGCAGTACTTC; CDR3aa: CASSYVAGGYEQYF
d_gene: -; j_gene: TRBJ1-1; abundance: -; v_gene: TRBV9; CDR3nt: TGTGCCAGCAGCACACGACAGAAAGGCACTGAAGCTTTCTTT; CDR3aa: CASSTRQKGTEAFF
d_gene: -; j_gene: TRBJ1-5; abundance: -; v_gene: TRBV28; CDR3nt: TGTGCCAGCAGTTTAAAGACAAATCGGTATCAGCCCCAGCATTTT; CDR3aa: CASSLKTNRYQPQHF
d_gene: TRBD1; j_gene: TRBJ2-2; abundance: few; v_gene: TRBV2; CDR3nt: TGTGCCGGTAGGACAGGCCTCACCGGGGAGCTGTTTTTT; CDR3aa: CAGRTGLTGELFF
d_gene: TRBD1; j_gene: TRBJ1-4; abundance: -; v_gene: TRBV7-2; CDR3nt: TGTGCCAGCAGCTTAGCCTGGGGACAGGGTCACGAAAAACTGTTTTTT; CDR3aa: CASSLAWGQGHEKLFF
d_gene: TRBD1; j_gene: TRBJ2-3; abundance: -; v_gene: TRBV29-1; CDR3nt: TGCAGCGTTGAAGGGGTCAGGGGGCCAAACACAGATACGCAGTATTTT; CDR3aa: CSVEGVRGPNTDTQYF
d_gene: -; j_gene: TRBJ1-1; abundance: -; v_gene: TRBV7-3; CDR3nt: TGTGCCAGCAGCCCTGACCGACAGGACACTGAAGCTTTCTTT; CDR3aa: CASSPDRQDTEAFF
d_gene: -; j_gene: TRBJ1-2; abundance: -; v_gene: TRBV12-5; CDR3nt: TGTGCTAGTGGTTTGGTAGGGACATACTATGGCTACACCTTC; CDR3aa: CASGLVGTYYGYTF
d_gene: -; j_gene: TRBJ1-2; abundance: -; v_gene: TRBV6-5; CDR3nt: TGTGCCAGCAGATCTACCCAGGGGATGGGGACTGGCTACACCTTC; CDR3aa: CASRSTQGMGTGYTF
d_gene: TRBD2; j_gene: TRBJ2-1; abundance: -; v_gene: TRBV27; CDR3nt: TGTGCCAGCACCGGACTAGCGGGAGGGAATGAGCAGTTCTTC; CDR3aa: CASTGLAGGNEQFF
d_gene: TRBD2; j_gene: TRBJ2-5; abundance: -; v_gene: TRBV27; CDR3nt: TGTGCCAGCAGCCTAGCGGGAGATGAGACCCAGTACTTC; CDR3aa: CASSLAGDETQYF
d_gene: -; j_gene: TRBJ1-2; abundance: -; v_gene: TRBV28; CDR3nt: TGTGCCAGCAGTCCCCCCTTCTCTTTC; CDR3aa: CASSPPFSF
d_gene: TRBD2; j_gene: TRBJ2-1; abundance: -; v_gene: TRBV30; CDR3nt: TGTGCCTGGACTGGAGCGGGAGGGCCTGCCTACAATGAGCAGTTCTTC; CDR3aa: CAWTGAGGPAYNEQFF
d_gene: TRBD1; j_gene: TRBJ1-1; abundance: -; v_gene: TRBV7-3; CDR3nt: TGTGCCAGCAGCTCTTCGGGGACAGGGTACCCGAACACTGAAGCTTTCTTT; CDR3aa: CASSSSGTGYPNTEAFF
d_gene: TRBD2; j_gene: TRBJ2-3; abundance: -; v_gene: TRBV6-1; CDR3nt: TGTGCCAGCAGTGAACTAGCGGGAGGGCCAGATACGCAGTATTTT; CDR3aa: CASSELAGGPDTQYF
d_gene: TRBD1; j_gene: TRBJ2-5; abundance: -; v_gene: TRBV6-5; CDR3nt: TGTGCCAGCAGGACAGGACAGGGTGCGCAGACCCAGTACTTC; CDR3aa: CASRTGQGAQTQYF
d_gene: -; j_gene: TRBJ2-5; abundance: once; v_gene: TRBV13; CDR3nt: TGTGCCAGCAGCTTAATCAGGGACCAAGAGACCCAGTACTTC; CDR3aa: CASSLIRDQETQYF
d_gene: -; j_gene: TRBJ1-5; abundance: -; v_gene: TRBV7-3; CDR3nt: TGTGCCAGCAGCAAGGACAGAAATCAGCCCCAGCATTTT; CDR3aa: CASSKDRNQPQHF
d_gene: -; j_gene: TRBJ2-7; abundance: -; v_gene: TRBV5-4; CDR3nt: TGTGCCAGCAGCTTGGACAGGCAGAGGTTGTACTTC; CDR3aa: CASSLDRQRLYF
d_gene: -; j_gene: TRBJ2-1; abundance: -; v_gene: TRBV5-1; CDR3nt: TGCGCCAGCAGCCCGGGACACGGGCTATACAATGAGCAGTTCTTC; CDR3aa: CASSPGHGLYNEQFF
d_gene: -; j_gene: TRBJ1-1; abundance: -; v_gene: TRBV9; CDR3nt: TGTGCCAGCAGCCCGAGGACTAGGAACACTGAAGCTTTCTTT; CDR3aa: CASSPRTRNTEAFF
d_gene: TRBD1; j_gene: TRBJ1-2; abundance: -; v_gene: TRBV6-5; CDR3nt: TGTGCCAGCAGTCAACAGGGGGGGTATGGCTACACCTTC; CDR3aa: CASSQQGGYGYTF
d_gene: -; j_gene: TRBJ2-7; abundance: -; v_gene: TRBV2; CDR3nt: TGTGCCAGCAAGACTCGCGACTACTACGAGCAGTACTTC; CDR3aa: CASKTRDYYEQYF
d_gene: -; j_gene: TRBJ2-7; abundance: -; v_gene: TRBV4-1; CDR3nt: TGCGCCAGCAGCCTTTCCGGGATCCCATCCTACGAGCAGTACTTC; CDR3aa: CASSLSGIPSYEQYF
d_gene: -; j_gene: TRBJ2-6; abundance: -; v_gene: TRBV27; CDR3nt: TGTGCCAGCAGTTTCGGGATCTCTGGGGCCAACGTCCTGACTTTC; CDR3aa: CASSFGISGANVLTF
d_gene: -; j_gene: TRBJ1-5; abundance: -; v_gene: TRBV19; CDR3nt: TGTGCCAGCACTAATAGCAATCAGCCCCAGCATTTT; CDR3aa: CASTNSNQPQHF
d_gene: -; j_gene: TRBJ1-4; abundance: -; v_gene: TRBV28; CDR3nt: TGTGCCAGCAGTTTTCCCGCGAACCGGGGGTTTGATGAAAAACTGTTTTTT; CDR3aa: CASSFPANRGFDEKLFF
d_gene: TRBD1; j_gene: TRBJ2-1; abundance: once; v_gene: TRBV20-1; CDR3nt: TGCAGTGCGCCATCCGGGACAGGGCAGTTCTTC; CDR3aa: CSAPSGTGQFF
d_gene: -; j_gene: TRBJ1-4; abundance: -; v_gene: TRBV7-3; CDR3nt: TGTGCCAGCAGCATGACAGTTGGGGAAAAACTGTTTTTT; CDR3aa: CASSMTVGEKLFF
d_gene: -; j_gene: TRBJ1-5; abundance: -; v_gene: TRBV18; CDR3nt: TGTGCCAGCTCACCGGCGGTTCTTAGTAGCAATCAGCCCCAGCATTTT; CDR3aa: CASSPAVLSSNQPQHF
d_gene: TRBD2; j_gene: TRBJ2-6; abundance: -; v_gene: TRBV9; CDR3nt: TGTGCCAGCAGCGTAGACACTAGCGGGAGGTTCTCTGGGGCCAACGTCCTGACTTTC; CDR3aa: CASSVDTSGRFSGANVLTF
d_gene: -; j_gene: TRBJ2-7; abundance: -; v_gene: TRBV28; CDR3nt: TGTGCCAGCACCGCGATGGGTTGGGCGGGTCCTTCCTACGAGCAGTACTTC; CDR3aa: CASTAMGWAGPSYEQYF
d_gene: TRBD2; j_gene: TRBJ2-1; abundance: -; v_gene: TRBV9; CDR3nt: TGTGCCAGCAGCGTAGGGACTAGCGGGAGGGCCTACAATGAGCAGTTCTTC; CDR3aa: CASSVGTSGRAYNEQFF
d_gene: -; j_gene: TRBJ2-6; abundance: -; v_gene: TRBV7-9; CDR3nt: TGTGCCAGCAGCTTCAACGTAGGGAGCTCTGGGGCCAACGTCCTGACTTTC; CDR3aa: CASSFNVGSSGANVLTF
d_gene: TRBD2; j_gene: TRBJ2-1; abundance: -; v_gene: TRBV12-5; CDR3nt: TGTGCTAGTGTACTTACTAGCGGGATGCAATATGAGCAGTTCTTC; CDR3aa: CASVLTSGMQYEQFF
d_gene: -; j_gene: TRBJ2-7; abundance: -; v_gene: TRBV30; CDR3nt: TGTGCCTGGAGTGGTGGGAGAGGCGAGCAGTACTTC; CDR3aa: CAWSGGRGEQYF
d_gene: -; j_gene: TRBJ2-1; abundance: -; v_gene: TRBV5-4; CDR3nt: TGTGCCAGCAGCCGAGTACACCGGACCGTCGGGACTCCGTTCAATGAGCAGTTCTTC; CDR3aa: CASSRVHRTVGTPFNEQFF
d_gene: TRBD2; j_gene: TRBJ2-3; abundance: -; v_gene: TRBV30; CDR3nt: TGTGCCTGGAGTGTAACATATAGACTAGCGGGAGAGGGGGACACAGATACGCAGTATTTT; CDR3aa: CAWSVTYRLAGEGDTDTQYF
d_gene: -; j_gene: TRBJ1-6; abundance: -; v_gene: TRBV27; CDR3nt: TGTGCCAGCAGTGAGCATAACCGCAATTCACCCCTCCACTTT; CDR3aa: CASSEHNRNSPLHF
d_gene: TRBD1; j_gene: TRBJ1-1; abundance: -; v_gene: TRBV28; CDR3nt: TGTGCCAGCAGTTTATACAGGGGGATCGGTGTGAACACTGAAGCTTTCTTT; CDR3aa: CASSLYRGIGVNTEAFF
d_gene: -; j_gene: TRBJ2-1; abundance: once; v_gene: TRBV28; CDR3nt: TGTGCCAGCAGTAAAGGCCGGGGGTTCTCCTACAATGAGCAGTTCTTC; CDR3aa: CASSKGRGFSYNEQFF